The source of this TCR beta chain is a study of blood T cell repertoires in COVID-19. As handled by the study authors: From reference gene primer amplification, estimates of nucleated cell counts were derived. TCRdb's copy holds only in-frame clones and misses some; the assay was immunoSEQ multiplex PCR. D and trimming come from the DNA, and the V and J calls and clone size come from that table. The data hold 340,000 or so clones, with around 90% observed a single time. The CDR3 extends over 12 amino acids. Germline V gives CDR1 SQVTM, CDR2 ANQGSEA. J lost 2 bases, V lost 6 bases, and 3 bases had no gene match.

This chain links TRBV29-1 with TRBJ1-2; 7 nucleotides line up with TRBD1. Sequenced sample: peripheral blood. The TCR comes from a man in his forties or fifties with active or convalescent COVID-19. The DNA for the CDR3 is TGCAGCGTCCTACAGGGGAACTATGGCTACACCTTC. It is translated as CSVLQGNYGYTF. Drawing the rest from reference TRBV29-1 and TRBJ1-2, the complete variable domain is SAVISQKPSRDICQRGTSLTIQCQVDSQVTMMFWYRQQPGQSLTLIATANQGSEATYESGFVIDKFPISRPNLTFSTLTVSNMSPEDSSIYLCSVLQGNYGYTFGSGTRLTVV.